The clone carrying this TCR beta chain was seen a few times. Its matching antigen is unknown. Germline V gives CDR1 SQVTM, CDR2 ANQGSEA. The length of the CDR3 is 15 residues. Trimming stripped 0 bases from V and 3 bases from J, with 11 bases between. The data are from a study of CD8 T cells in ankylosing spondylitis. Making the TCR beta libraries involved quantitative 5'-RACE with molecular barcodes. TCRdb analysed the 5' RACE reads with MiXCR anew, one entry per CDR3 protein. The table has approximately 550,000 distinct CDR3 sequences, approximately 11% seen once; the top ten hold approximately 7%. Study results and limitations: Reportedly, matched ankylosing spondylitis synovial fluid was significantly enriched for disease-linked clones. Within ankylosing spondylitis blood, a TCR beta motif made up of under 10 highly homologous variants appeared to be characteristic. As for the disease-linked clones, they showed a CD8+ phenotype and occurred at relatively low frequencies in peripheral blood. Some motif variants were previously reported in reactive arthritis synovial fluid and blood.

The sequence was collected from a male donor with ankylosing spondylitis. Sequences were obtained from blood, either unsorted or a sorted T cell fraction (not recorded which). The genes are TRBV29-1 and TRBJ1-4; D is unclear. Here the CDR3 DNA reads TGCAGCGTTGAAGATTCTCGGGGAGCTAATGAAAAACTGTTTTTT. It translates to CSVEDSRGANEKLFF.